This is a list of T cell receptor beta chains from one sample in a study of early T cells in non-severe SARS-CoV-2 infection. Each CDR3 protein gets one entry after TCRdb re-called the 5' RACE reads with MiXCR. Counted here are approximately 90,000 distinct CDR3 sequences, more than 9.5% occurring once; the ten biggest clones make up roughly 5%. The source material was whole blood, sampled at baseline. All receptors derive from an adult who was a healthcare worker with PCR-confirmed SARS-CoV-2 infection or an uninfected control (not recorded which). The CDR3 runs from the conserved cysteine through the conserved F or W. The order of the fields is CDR3 length, clone size, D gene, J gene, V gene, CDR3 protein. D genes are given only for firm matches. Size is omitted from some rows. Given values are once, few, many or a class for expanded clones.

len: 19; abundance: -; d_gene: TRBD2; j_gene: TRBJ2-1; v_gene: TRBV10-3; CDR3aa: CAISESSRLAGRNYNEQFF
len: 14; abundance: many; d_gene: TRBD1; j_gene: TRBJ1-5; v_gene: TRBV27; CDR3aa: CASKPGQHNQPQHF
len: 14; abundance: few; d_gene: TRBD1; j_gene: TRBJ2-1; v_gene: TRBV28; CDR3aa: CASETGTGGSEQFF
len: 15; abundance: few; d_gene: -; j_gene: TRBJ2-1; v_gene: TRBV14; CDR3aa: CASSPLPGPYNEQFF
len: 16; abundance: few; d_gene: -; j_gene: TRBJ2-3; v_gene: TRBV3-1; CDR3aa: CASSQVRQGRLDTQYF
len: 15; abundance: -; d_gene: -; j_gene: TRBJ2-4; v_gene: TRBV20-1; CDR3aa: CSARDPRLLWDIQYF
len: 14; abundance: many; d_gene: TRBD2; j_gene: TRBJ2-7; v_gene: TRBV14; CDR3aa: CASSQYSGSYEQYF
len: 14; abundance: -; d_gene: -; j_gene: TRBJ1-5; v_gene: TRBV12-3/TRBV12-4; CDR3aa: CASSLSQGSQPQHF
len: 14; abundance: -; d_gene: -; j_gene: TRBJ1-1; v_gene: TRBV29-1; CDR3aa: CSVEEGGRNTEAFF
len: 16; abundance: -; d_gene: -; j_gene: TRBJ1-1; v_gene: TRBV5-1; CDR3aa: CASSFAGPGMNTEAFF
len: 15; abundance: -; d_gene: -; j_gene: TRBJ2-1; v_gene: TRBV27; CDR3aa: CASRLPGPHYNEQFF
len: 16; abundance: many; d_gene: TRBD2; j_gene: TRBJ2-2; v_gene: TRBV20-1; CDR3aa: CSARDGTSRNTGELFF
len: 16; abundance: many; d_gene: -; j_gene: TRBJ2-5; v_gene: TRBV19; CDR3aa: CASSIVRRGGGETQYF
len: 13; abundance: -; d_gene: -; j_gene: TRBJ1-1; v_gene: TRBV12-3/TRBV12-4; CDR3aa: CASSLGPDSEAFF
len: 14; abundance: many; d_gene: -; j_gene: TRBJ1-4; v_gene: TRBV2; CDR3aa: CASSERALDEKLFF
len: 16; abundance: -; d_gene: -; j_gene: TRBJ2-6; v_gene: TRBV23-1; CDR3aa: CASSHPGTYGANVLTF
len: 16; abundance: few; d_gene: -; j_gene: TRBJ2-3; v_gene: TRBV6-9; CDR3aa: CASSTEGGAGTDTQYF
len: 15; abundance: -; d_gene: -; j_gene: TRBJ2-5; v_gene: TRBV7-9; CDR3aa: CASSLEGAASETQYF
len: 15; abundance: few; d_gene: -; j_gene: TRBJ2-3; v_gene: TRBV5-1; CDR3aa: CASRTSPNPRDTQYF
len: 16; abundance: few; d_gene: -; j_gene: TRBJ2-5; v_gene: TRBV5-1; CDR3aa: CASSPDPSGAQETQYF
len: 14; abundance: -; d_gene: -; j_gene: TRBJ2-7; v_gene: TRBV6-5; CDR3aa: CASSLGPPLNEQYF
len: 15; abundance: few; d_gene: -; j_gene: TRBJ2-1; v_gene: TRBV6-5; CDR3aa: CASSLAAASYNEQFF
len: 12; abundance: few; d_gene: -; j_gene: TRBJ1-6; v_gene: TRBV5-4; CDR3aa: CASSSANSPLHF
len: 15; abundance: -; d_gene: -; j_gene: TRBJ2-7; v_gene: TRBV6-5; CDR3aa: CASSSPLQGTYEQYF
len: 13; abundance: many; d_gene: -; j_gene: TRBJ2-1; v_gene: TRBV27; CDR3aa: CASSFPFGNEQFF
len: 15; abundance: few; d_gene: -; j_gene: TRBJ2-3; v_gene: TRBV20-1; CDR3aa: CSASVQERSTDTQYF
len: 15; abundance: many; d_gene: -; j_gene: TRBJ2-2; v_gene: TRBV4-2; CDR3aa: CASSQSWTVTGELFF
len: 17; abundance: many; d_gene: -; j_gene: TRBJ2-7; v_gene: TRBV19; CDR3aa: CASSLLRSRGLTYEQYF
len: 13; abundance: few; d_gene: -; j_gene: TRBJ1-1; v_gene: TRBV7-9; CDR3aa: CASRPLQGVVAFF
len: 18; abundance: -; d_gene: TRBD1; j_gene: TRBJ2-7; v_gene: TRBV7-6; CDR3aa: CASSLDPKGQRLSYEQYF
len: 14; abundance: many; d_gene: TRBD1; j_gene: TRBJ1-1; v_gene: TRBV20-1; CDR3aa: CSARKPGGNTEAFF
len: 14; abundance: many; d_gene: TRBD1; j_gene: TRBJ2-3; v_gene: TRBV7-2; CDR3aa: CASSSTGGADTQYF
len: 14; abundance: many; d_gene: -; j_gene: TRBJ2-7; v_gene: TRBV7-2; CDR3aa: CASSLPNSLGEQYF
len: 14; abundance: many; d_gene: TRBD1; j_gene: TRBJ1-1; v_gene: TRBV7-2; CDR3aa: CASRPGGQGTEAFF
len: 16; abundance: few; d_gene: TRBD2; j_gene: TRBJ2-7; v_gene: TRBV7-9; CDR3aa: CASSLEVLAGMGEQYF
len: 17; abundance: many; d_gene: TRBD1; j_gene: TRBJ2-5; v_gene: TRBV28; CDR3aa: CASSRPWTGAYQETQYF
len: 16; abundance: -; d_gene: TRBD2; j_gene: TRBJ2-1; v_gene: TRBV7-9; CDR3aa: CASRHNPGRGRTEQFF
len: 15; abundance: many; d_gene: TRBD1; j_gene: TRBJ1-2; v_gene: TRBV11-2; CDR3aa: CASSPGDRVIYGYTF
len: 14; abundance: -; d_gene: TRBD2; j_gene: TRBJ2-2; v_gene: TRBV30; CDR3aa: CAWRPSGEAGELFF
len: 16; abundance: -; d_gene: -; j_gene: TRBJ1-4; v_gene: TRBV4-2; CDR3aa: CASSQRGGQRDEKLFF
len: 16; abundance: -; d_gene: -; j_gene: TRBJ2-6; v_gene: TRBV9; CDR3aa: CASSPQTGSGANVLTF
len: 14; abundance: -; d_gene: -; j_gene: TRBJ2-3; v_gene: TRBV7-2; CDR3aa: CASSPGVSIDTQYF
len: 13; abundance: few; d_gene: TRBD1; j_gene: TRBJ1-5; v_gene: TRBV6-1; CDR3aa: CASTFDRDQPQHF
len: 12; abundance: -; d_gene: -; j_gene: TRBJ1-5; v_gene: TRBV3-1; CDR3aa: CASSGANQPQHF
len: 15; abundance: few; d_gene: TRBD1; j_gene: TRBJ1-1; v_gene: TRBV3-1; CDR3aa: CASSHGSQGGTEAFF
len: 14; abundance: few; d_gene: -; j_gene: TRBJ2-1; v_gene: TRBV20-1; CDR3aa: CSASSLNSYNEQFF
len: 14; abundance: few; d_gene: -; j_gene: TRBJ1-4; v_gene: TRBV7-2; CDR3aa: CASSLGRTNEKLFF
len: 14; abundance: -; d_gene: -; j_gene: TRBJ2-1; v_gene: TRBV29-1; CDR3aa: CSVWGAHSYNEQFF
len: 15; abundance: few; d_gene: -; j_gene: TRBJ1-1; v_gene: TRBV7-2; CDR3aa: CASSFGSTMNTEAFF
len: 14; abundance: few; d_gene: TRBD1; j_gene: TRBJ2-3; v_gene: TRBV10-3; CDR3aa: CAISLTGRTDTQYF
len: 17; abundance: few; d_gene: -; j_gene: TRBJ2-5; v_gene: TRBV7-9; CDR3aa: CASSPLQGARGQETQYF
len: 15; abundance: few; d_gene: -; j_gene: TRBJ2-7; v_gene: TRBV12-3/TRBV12-4; CDR3aa: CASSFKPSRSYEQYF
len: 15; abundance: many; d_gene: -; j_gene: TRBJ1-2; v_gene: TRBV4-3; CDR3aa: CASSLQVPPGYGYTF
len: 14; abundance: many; d_gene: -; j_gene: TRBJ2-3; v_gene: TRBV2; CDR3aa: CASSAGPKGDTQYF